These 7 T cell receptor beta chains came from one sample sequenced in a study of breast tumors, draining lymph nodes, adjacent tissues. Each CDR3 protein is one row after TCRdb ran MiXCR on the multiplex PCR reads. The data show about 140,000 distinct CDR3 sequences, approximately 30% seen once. Samples came from axillary lymph nodes draining the breast cancer. The source material was axillary lymph node tissue. The receptors derive from a female donor with breast cancer. Some clones in this sample may be carry-over from other donors' samples.

This clonotype was observed many times. The V gene is TRBV14, the J gene TRBJ2-2, with 12 bases matching TRBD2. Germline assignment: CDR1 SGHDN and CDR2 FVKESK. J gave up 4 bases and V 2 bases, and 8 bases lay outside the gene matches. The CDR3 loop spans 18 amino acids. The CDR3 spells CASSQRLAGGRVTGELFF. DNA of the CDR3: TGTGCCAGCAGCCAACGTCTAGCGGGGGGGCGTGTCACCGGGGAGCTGTTTTTT.

This clonotype was observed many times. This chain uses TRBV5-6 with TRBJ2-1; D unresolved. Germline CDR1 and CDR2: SGHDT and YYEEEE. V was clipped by 2 bases and J by 9 bases, with 6 bases between them. The length of the CDR3 is 11 residues. CDR3 in DNA: TGTGCCAGCAGCTTTGGGTTTGAGCAGTTCTTC. Its protein product is CASSFGFEQFF.

In regard to this clonotype: This could be a read error, since a much larger clone is one nucleotide away. The rearrangement uses TRBV5-4 and TRBJ1-3; no reliable D call. From germline, CDR1 is SGHNT and CDR2 YYREEE (reference sequence). The V gene lost 3 bases and the J gene lost 4 bases, with 11 bases spanning the gap. The CDR3 is 14 residues long. The CDR3 DNA follows: TGTGCCAGCAGCTCGGACGTAGCGGGAAACACCATATATTTT. This translates into CASSSDVAGNTIYF.

The table lists this clonotype with many counts. This chain connects TRBV7-2 to TRBJ2-4, with 8 bases matching TRBD2. CDR1 and CDR2 from the germline V gene are SGHTA and FQGNSA. The CDR3 length is 14 residues. The ends lost 4 bases at V and 4 bases at J; junction bases unmatched: 3. CDR3 in amino acids: CASSSTGGKNIQYF. CDR3 coding DNA: TGTGCCAGCAGCTCCACGGGGGGGAAAAACATTCAGTACTTC.

This clonotype was observed at least ten times. The CDR3 DNA is TGTGCCCCTACTAAGGTAGAGAAAGGAAACACCATATATTTT. It yields the protein CAPTKVEKGNTIYF. This sequence joins TRBV2 and TRBJ1-3; D is unclear. This CDR3 has 14 amino acids. Trimming pared 11 bases from V and 4 bases from J, leaving 18 bases between. Germline CDR1 SNHLY, CDR2 FYNNEI.

This chain links TRBV7-9 with TRBJ1-1, with 9 bases fitting TRBD1. CDR3 length equals 15 residues. Germline V lookup: CDR1 SEHNR, CDR2 FQNEAQ (reference sequence). Trimming at V came to 5 bases and at J to 5 bases, leaving 9 bases not matched to a gene. CDR3 sequence: CASSPGRGQGTEAFF. Here the CDR3 DNA reads TGTGCCAGCAGCCCCGGCCGGGGACAGGGAACTGAAGCTTTCTTT.

This clonotype was counted many times. The chain employs TRBV15 and TRBJ2-5; 7 bases match TRBD1. The ends lost 5 bases at V and 8 bases at J; junction bases unmatched: 17. Germline V gene lookup returns CDR1 LNHNV and CDR2 YYDKDF (reference sequence). The CDR3 extends over 16 amino acids. Written as DNA, the CDR3 is TGTGCCACCAGCTCCCAAAACAGGGGTCAGGTGGTTACCCAGTACTTC. This translates into CATSSQNRGQVVTQYF.